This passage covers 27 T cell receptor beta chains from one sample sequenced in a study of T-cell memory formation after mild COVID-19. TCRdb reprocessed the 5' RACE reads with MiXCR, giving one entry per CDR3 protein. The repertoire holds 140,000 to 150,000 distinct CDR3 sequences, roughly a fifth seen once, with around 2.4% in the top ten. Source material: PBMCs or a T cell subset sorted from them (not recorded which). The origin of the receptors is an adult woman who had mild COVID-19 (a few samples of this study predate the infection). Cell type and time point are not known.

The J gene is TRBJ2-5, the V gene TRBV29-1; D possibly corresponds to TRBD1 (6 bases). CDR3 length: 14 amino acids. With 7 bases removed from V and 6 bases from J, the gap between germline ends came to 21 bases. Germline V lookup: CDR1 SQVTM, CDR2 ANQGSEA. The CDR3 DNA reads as TGCAGCGCGTGGGGGCAATCTGAGAGAAAGACCCAGTACTTC. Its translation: CSAWGQSERKTQYF. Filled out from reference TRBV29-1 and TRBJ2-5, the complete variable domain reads SAVISQKPSRDICQRGTSLTIQCQVDSQVTMMFWYRQQPGQSLTLIATANQGSEATYESGFVIDKFPISRPNLTFSTLTVSNMSPEDSSIYLCSAWGQSERKTQYFGPGTRLLVL.

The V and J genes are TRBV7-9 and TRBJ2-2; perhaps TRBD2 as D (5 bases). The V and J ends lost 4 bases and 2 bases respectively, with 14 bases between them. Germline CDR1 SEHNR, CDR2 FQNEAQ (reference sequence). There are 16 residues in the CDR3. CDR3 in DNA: TGTGCCAGCAGCTCGCTCGGGATTACCAACACCGGGGAGCTGTTTTTT. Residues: CASSSLGITNTGELFF.

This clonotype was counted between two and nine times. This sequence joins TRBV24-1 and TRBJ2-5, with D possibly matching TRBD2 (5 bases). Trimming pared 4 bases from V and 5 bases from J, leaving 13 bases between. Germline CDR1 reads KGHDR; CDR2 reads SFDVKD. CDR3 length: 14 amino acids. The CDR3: CATSDPTSGETQYF. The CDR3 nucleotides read TGTGCCACCAGTGACCCAACTTCGGGGGAGACCCAGTACTTC.

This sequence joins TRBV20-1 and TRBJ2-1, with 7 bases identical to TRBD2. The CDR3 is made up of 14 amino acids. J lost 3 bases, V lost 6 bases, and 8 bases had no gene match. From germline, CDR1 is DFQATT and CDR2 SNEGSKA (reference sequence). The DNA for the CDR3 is TGCAGTGCCCCTCCTGGGGGGGACTACAATGAGCAGTTCTTC. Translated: CSAPPGGDYNEQFF.

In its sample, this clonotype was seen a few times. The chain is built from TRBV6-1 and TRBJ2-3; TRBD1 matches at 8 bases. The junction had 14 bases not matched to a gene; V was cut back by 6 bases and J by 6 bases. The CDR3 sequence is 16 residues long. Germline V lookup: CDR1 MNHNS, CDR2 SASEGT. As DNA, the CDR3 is TGTGCCAGCAGCCAACTTGACAGGGGTAGGGCGGATACGCAGTATTTT. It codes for CASSQLDRGRADTQYF.

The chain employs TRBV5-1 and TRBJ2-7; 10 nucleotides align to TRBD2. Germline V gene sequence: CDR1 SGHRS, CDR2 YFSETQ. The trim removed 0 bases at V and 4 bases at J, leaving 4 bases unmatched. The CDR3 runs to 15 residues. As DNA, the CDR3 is TGCGCCAGCAGCTTGGAGGCTAGCGGGAGTTACGAGCAGTACTTC. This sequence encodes CASSLEASGSYEQYF.

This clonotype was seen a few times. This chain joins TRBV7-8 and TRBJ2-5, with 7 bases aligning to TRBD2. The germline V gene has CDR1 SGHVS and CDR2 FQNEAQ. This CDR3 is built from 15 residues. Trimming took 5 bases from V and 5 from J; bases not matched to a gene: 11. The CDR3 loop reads CASSPSGVVRETQYF. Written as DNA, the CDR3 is TGTGCCAGCAGCCCCAGCGGGGTAGTTAGGGAGACCCAGTACTTC.

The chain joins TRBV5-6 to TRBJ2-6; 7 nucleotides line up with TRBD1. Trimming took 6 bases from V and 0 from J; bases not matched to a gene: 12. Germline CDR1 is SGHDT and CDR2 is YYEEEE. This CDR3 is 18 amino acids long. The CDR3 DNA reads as TGTGCCAGCACCACTTTACTTGACAGGGCCTCTGGGGCCAACGTCCTGACTTTC. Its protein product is CASTTLLDRASGANVLTF.

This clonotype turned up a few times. The CDR3 coding sequence is TGTGCCAGCAGCGTAGATGGCTTAAAGAACTATGGCTACACCTTC. Translation gives CASSVDGLKNYGYTF. This chain joins TRBV9 and TRBJ1-2; no clear D gene. This CDR3 is built from 15 residues. The V end was cut by 0 bases, the J end by 2 bases, with 11 bases between. The V gene's germline CDR1 is SGDLS and CDR2 YYNGEE.

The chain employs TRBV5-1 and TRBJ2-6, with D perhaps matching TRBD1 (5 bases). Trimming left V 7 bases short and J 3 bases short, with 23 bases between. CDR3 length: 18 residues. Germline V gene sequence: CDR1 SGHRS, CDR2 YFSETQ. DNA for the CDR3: TGCGCCAGCGGCAAAGAACAGGCTCTGGTTTTTGGGGCCAACGTCCTGACTTTC. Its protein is CASGKEQALVFGANVLTF.

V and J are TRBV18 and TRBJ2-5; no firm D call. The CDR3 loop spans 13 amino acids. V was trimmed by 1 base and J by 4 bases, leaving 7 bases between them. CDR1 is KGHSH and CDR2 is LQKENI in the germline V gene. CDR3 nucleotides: TGTGCCAGCTCACCACAGGGTCGAGAGACCCAGTACTTC. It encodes CASSPQGRETQYF.

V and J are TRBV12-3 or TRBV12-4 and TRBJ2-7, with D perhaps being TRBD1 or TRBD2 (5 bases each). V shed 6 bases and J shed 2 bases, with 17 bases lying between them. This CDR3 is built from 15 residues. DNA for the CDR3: TGTGCCAGCAGCGCCACCGGGACGGGGACCTACGAGCAGTACTTC. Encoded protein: CASSATGTGTYEQYF.

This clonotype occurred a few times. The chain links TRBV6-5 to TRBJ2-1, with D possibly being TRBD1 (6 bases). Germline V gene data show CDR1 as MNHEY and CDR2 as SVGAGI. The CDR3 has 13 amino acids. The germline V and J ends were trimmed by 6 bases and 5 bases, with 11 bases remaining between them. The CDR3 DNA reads TGTGCCAGCAGGAGGACAGCTAACAATGAGCAGTTCTTC. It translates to CASRRTANNEQFF.

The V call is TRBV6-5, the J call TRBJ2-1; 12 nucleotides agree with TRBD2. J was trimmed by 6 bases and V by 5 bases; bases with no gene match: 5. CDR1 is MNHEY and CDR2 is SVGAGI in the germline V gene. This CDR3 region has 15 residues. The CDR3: CASSPGTSGLNEQFF. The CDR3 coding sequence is TGTGCCAGCAGTCCCGGGACTAGCGGGCTCAATGAGCAGTTCTTC.

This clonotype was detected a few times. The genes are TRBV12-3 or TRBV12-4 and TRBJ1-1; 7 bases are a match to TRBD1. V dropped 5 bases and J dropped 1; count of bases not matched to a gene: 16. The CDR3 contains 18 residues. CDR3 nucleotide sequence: TGTGCCAGCAGTGCCACAGGGGCTCAGACCCTTTCGAACACTGAAGCTTTCTTT. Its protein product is CASSATGAQTLSNTEAFF.

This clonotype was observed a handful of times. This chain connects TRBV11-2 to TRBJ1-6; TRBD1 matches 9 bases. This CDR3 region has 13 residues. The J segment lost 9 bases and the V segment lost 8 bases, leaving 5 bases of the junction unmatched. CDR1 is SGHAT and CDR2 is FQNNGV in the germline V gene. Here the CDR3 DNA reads TGTGCCAGCTCGGGACAGGGTACTTCACCCCTCCACTTT. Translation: CASSGQGTSPLHF.

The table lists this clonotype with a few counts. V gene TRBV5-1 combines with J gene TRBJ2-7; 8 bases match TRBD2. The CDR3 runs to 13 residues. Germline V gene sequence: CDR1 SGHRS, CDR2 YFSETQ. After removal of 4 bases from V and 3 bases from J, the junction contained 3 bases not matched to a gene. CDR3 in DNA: TGCGCCAGCAGCATGGGGACTAGCTACGAGCAGTACTTC. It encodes CASSMGTSYEQYF.

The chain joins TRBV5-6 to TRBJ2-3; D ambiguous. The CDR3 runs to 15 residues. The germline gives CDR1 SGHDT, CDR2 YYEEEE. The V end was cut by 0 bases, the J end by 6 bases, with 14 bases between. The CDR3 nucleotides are TGTGCCAGCAGCTTGGTGGTCTTAGGCGAGGATACGCAGTATTTT. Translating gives CASSLVVLGEDTQYF.

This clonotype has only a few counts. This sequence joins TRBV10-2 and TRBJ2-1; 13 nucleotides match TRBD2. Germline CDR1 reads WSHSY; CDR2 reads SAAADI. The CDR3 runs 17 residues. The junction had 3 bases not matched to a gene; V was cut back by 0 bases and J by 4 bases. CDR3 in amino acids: CASSESILAGGYNEQFF. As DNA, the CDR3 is TGCGCCAGCAGTGAGTCGATACTAGCGGGAGGGTACAATGAGCAGTTCTTC.

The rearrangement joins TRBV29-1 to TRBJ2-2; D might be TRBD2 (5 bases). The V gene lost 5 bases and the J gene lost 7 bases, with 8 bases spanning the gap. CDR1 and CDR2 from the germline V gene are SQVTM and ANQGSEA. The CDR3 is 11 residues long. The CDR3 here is CSVKGSGELFF. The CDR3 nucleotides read TGCAGCGTTAAAGGGAGCGGGGAGCTGTTTTTT.

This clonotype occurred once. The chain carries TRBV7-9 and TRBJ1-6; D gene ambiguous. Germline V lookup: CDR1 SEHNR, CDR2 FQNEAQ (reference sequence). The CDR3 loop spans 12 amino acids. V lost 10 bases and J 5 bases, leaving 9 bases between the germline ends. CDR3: CANGENNSPLHF. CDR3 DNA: TGTGCCAATGGGGAGAATAATTCACCCCTCCACTTT. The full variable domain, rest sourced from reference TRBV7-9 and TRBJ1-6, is DTGVSQNPRHKITKRGQNVTFRCDPISEHNRLYWYRQTLGQGPEFLTYFQNEAQLEKSRLLSDRFSAERPKGSFSTLEIQRTEQGDSAMYLCANGENNSPLHFGNGTRLTVT.

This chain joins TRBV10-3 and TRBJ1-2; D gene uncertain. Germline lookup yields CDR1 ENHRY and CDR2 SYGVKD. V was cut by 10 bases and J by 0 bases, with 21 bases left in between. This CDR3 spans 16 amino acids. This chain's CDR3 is CATNPAGQLPNYGYTF. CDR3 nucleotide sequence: TGTGCCACCAACCCGGCTGGGCAGCTCCCTAACTATGGCTACACCTTC.

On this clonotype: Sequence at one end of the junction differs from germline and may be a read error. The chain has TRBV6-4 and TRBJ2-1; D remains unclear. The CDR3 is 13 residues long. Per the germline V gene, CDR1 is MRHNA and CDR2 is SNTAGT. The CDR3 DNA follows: TGTGCCAGCAGTGAAGAGTCCTTCAATGAGCAGTTCTTC. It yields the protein CASSEESFNEQFF.

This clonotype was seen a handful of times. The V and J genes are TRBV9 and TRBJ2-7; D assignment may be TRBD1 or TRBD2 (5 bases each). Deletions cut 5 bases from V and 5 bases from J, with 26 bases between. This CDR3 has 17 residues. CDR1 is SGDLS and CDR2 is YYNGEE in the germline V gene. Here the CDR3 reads CASSEGGQGYPSHEQYF. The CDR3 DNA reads TGTGCCAGCAGTGAGGGTGGCCAGGGATACCCTTCGCACGAGCAGTACTTC.

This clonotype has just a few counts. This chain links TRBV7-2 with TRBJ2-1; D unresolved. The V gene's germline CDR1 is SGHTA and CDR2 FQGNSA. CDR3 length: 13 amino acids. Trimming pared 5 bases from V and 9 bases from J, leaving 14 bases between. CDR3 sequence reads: CASSPNPPGEQFF. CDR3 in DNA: TGTGCCAGCAGCCCCAACCCCCCAGGTGAGCAGTTCTTC.

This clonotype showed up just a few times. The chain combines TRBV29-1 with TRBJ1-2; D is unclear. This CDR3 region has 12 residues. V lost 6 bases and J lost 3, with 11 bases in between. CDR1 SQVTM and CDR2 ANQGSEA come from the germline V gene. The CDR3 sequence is CSVEHQHYGYTF. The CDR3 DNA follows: TGCAGCGTGGAACATCAGCACTATGGCTACACCTTC.

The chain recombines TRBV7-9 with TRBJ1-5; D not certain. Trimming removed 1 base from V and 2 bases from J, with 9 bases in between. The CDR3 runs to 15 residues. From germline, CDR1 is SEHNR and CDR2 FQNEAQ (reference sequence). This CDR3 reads CASSLEGFGNQPQHF. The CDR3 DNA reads TGTGCCAGCAGCTTAGAGGGTTTTGGCAATCAGCCCCAGCATTTT.